The present TCR beta chain was sequenced within a study of monozygotic twins with inflammatory bowel disease. Study conclusions and caveats: Twins with IBD had fewer clonotypes in common with others than healthy twins, particularly during disease activity.

A remark on this clonotype: Its target is not known.

This CDR3 is 14 amino acids long. In germline, CDR1 is SGHDT, CDR2 YYEEEE. Each sample's cDNA came from eight separate reactions. TCRdb reprocessed the 5' RACE reads; each CDR3 protein has one entry and no DNA is given. This table holds about 350,000 distinct CDR3 sequences. Whole-blood RNA isolation (total RNA) proceeded without T cell sorting. This TCR derives from a human donor with ulcerative colitis or Crohn's disease, or a healthy co-twin of an affected twin (not recorded which). The sequenced sample consisted of blood. The rearrangement uses TRBV5-6 and TRBJ2-2; TCRdb gives TRBD1 as the D gene, but with no DNA this cannot be confirmed. The CDR3 sequence is CASTTDWGTGELFF.